This TCR beta chain stems from a study of cytomegalovirus exposure and HLA in healthy donors. 13 Jbeta primers and 60 Vbeta primers were used for the PCR. The method was immunoSEQ multiplex PCR; TCRdb's version includes in-frame clones alone and lacks a portion of them. Here the sample spans over 60,000 clones, roughly four fifths being singletons. General observations from the study: Researchers reported in a later analysis that common viral pathogens appeared linked to several top clusters. The productive fraction for most TCR beta V segments was about 87% or about 30% in an earlier analysis. Researchers counted 164 TCR beta chains as cytomegalovirus-associated.

This CDR3 comprises 16 residues. Germline-derived CDR1 and CDR2 are LNHDA and SQIVND (reference sequence). V was cut by 6 bases and J by 1 base, with 18 bases left in between. On this clone: The antigen remains unidentified.

Donors had nominal health at sampling but likely had unrecorded immune exposures. The TCR sequence derives from a man aged 65-85 years in good health and CMV-seronegative. Input material: PBMCs. The V and J genes are TRBV19 and TRBJ1-1; no clear D gene. This chain's CDR3 is CASSYKGQGRNTEAFF. DNA for the CDR3: TGTGCCAGTAGCTACAAAGGTCAAGGGAGGAACACTGAAGCTTTCTTT.